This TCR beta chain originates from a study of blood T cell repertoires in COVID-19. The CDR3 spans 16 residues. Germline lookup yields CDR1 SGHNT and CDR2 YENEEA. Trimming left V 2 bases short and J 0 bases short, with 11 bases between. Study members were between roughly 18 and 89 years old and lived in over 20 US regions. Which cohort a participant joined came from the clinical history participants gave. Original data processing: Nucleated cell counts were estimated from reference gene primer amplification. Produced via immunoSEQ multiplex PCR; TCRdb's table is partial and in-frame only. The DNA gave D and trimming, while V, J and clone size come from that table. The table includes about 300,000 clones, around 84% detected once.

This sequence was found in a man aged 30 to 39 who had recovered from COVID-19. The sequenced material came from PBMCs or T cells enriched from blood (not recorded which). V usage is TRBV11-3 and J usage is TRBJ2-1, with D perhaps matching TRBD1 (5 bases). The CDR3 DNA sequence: TGTGCCAGCAGCTTACGACAGCTAAGCTCCTACAATGAGCAGTTCTTC. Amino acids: CASSLRQLSSYNEQFF.